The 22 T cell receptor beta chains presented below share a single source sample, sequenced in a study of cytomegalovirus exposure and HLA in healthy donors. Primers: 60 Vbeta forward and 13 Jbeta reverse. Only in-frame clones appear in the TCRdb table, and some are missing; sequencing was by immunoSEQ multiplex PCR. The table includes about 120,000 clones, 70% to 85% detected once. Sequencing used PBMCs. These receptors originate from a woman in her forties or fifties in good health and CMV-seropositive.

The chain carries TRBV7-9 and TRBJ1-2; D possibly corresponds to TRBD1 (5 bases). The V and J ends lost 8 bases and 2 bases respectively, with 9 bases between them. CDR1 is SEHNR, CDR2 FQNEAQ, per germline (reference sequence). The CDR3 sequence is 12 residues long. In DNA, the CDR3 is TGTGCCAGCGGCAGACAGAACTATGGCTACACCTTC. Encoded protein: CASGRQNYGYTF.

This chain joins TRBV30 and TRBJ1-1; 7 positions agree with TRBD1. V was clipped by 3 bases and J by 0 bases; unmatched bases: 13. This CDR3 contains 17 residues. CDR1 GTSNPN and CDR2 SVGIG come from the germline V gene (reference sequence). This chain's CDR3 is CAWRDLFRQGLNTEAFF. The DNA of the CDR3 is TGTGCCTGGAGGGACCTATTCCGACAGGGTTTGAACACTGAAGCTTTCTTT.

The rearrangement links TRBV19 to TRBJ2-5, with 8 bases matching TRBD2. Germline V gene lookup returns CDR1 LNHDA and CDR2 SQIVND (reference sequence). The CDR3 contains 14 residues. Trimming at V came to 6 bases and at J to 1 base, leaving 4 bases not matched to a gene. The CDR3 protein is CASSGSGSQETQYF. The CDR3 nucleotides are TGTGCCAGTAGCGGGAGCGGGAGCCAAGAGACCCAGTACTTC.

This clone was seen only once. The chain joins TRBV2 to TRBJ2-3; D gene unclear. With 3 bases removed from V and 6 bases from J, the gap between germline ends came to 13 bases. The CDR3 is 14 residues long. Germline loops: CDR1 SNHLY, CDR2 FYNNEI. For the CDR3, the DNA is TGTGCCAGCAGTGACTGGGCCGTCCGGGATACGCAGTATTTT. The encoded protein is CASSDWAVRDTQYF.

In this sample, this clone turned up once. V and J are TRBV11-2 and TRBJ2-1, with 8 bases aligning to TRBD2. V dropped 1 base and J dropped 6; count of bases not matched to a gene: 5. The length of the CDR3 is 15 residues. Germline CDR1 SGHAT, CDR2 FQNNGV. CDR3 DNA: TGTGCCAGCAGCTTAGGAGGCCTAGCGGGCAATGAGCAGTTCTTC. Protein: CASSLGGLAGNEQFF.

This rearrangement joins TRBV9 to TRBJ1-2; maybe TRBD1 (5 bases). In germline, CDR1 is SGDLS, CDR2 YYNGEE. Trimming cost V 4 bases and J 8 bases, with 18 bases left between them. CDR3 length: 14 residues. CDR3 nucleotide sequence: TGTGCCAGCAGCCCACAAAGCGGGGCCTGGGGCTACACCTTC. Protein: CASSPQSGAWGYTF.

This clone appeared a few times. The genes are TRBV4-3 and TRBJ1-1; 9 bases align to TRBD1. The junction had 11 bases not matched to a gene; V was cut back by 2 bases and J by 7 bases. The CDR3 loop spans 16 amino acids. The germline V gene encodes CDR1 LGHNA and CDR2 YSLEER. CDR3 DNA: TGCGCCAGCAGCCAACGTCCACAGGGGGCTGGGGGTGAAGCTTTCTTT. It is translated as CASSQRPQGAGGEAFF.

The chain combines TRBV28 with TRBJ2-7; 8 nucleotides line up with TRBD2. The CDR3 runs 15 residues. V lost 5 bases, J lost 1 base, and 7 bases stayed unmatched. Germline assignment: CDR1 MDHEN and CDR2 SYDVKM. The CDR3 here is CASSVTGGRSYEQYF. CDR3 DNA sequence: TGTGCCAGCAGTGTCACAGGCGGGAGGTCCTACGAGCAGTACTTC.

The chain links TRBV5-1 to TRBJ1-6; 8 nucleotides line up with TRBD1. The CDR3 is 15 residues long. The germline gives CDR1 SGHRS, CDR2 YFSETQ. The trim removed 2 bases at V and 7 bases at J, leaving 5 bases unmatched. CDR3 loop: CASSLRTGSNSPLHF. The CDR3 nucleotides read TGCGCCAGCAGCTTAAGGACAGGGTCAAATTCACCCCTCCACTTT.

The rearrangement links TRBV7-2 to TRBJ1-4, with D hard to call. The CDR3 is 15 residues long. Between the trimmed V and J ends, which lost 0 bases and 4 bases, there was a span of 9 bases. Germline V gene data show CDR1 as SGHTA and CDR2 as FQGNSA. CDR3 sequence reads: CASSLALNGNEKLFF. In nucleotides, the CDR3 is TGTGCCAGCAGCTTAGCCCTAAACGGTAATGAAAAACTGTTTTTT.

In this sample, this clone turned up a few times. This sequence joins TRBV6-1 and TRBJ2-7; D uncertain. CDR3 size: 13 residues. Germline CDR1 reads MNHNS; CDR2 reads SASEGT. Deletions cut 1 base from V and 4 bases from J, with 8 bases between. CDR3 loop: CASSEVWQYEQYF. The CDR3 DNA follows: TGTGCCAGCAGTGAAGTCTGGCAATACGAGCAGTACTTC.

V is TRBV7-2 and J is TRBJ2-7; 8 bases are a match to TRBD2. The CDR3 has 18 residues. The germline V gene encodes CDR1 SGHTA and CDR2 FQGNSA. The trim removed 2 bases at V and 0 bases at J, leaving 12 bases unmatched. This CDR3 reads CASSLNGRAGGSSYEQYF. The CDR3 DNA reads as TGTGCCAGCAGCTTAAACGGTCGGGCGGGGGGCTCCTCCTACGAGCAGTACTTC.

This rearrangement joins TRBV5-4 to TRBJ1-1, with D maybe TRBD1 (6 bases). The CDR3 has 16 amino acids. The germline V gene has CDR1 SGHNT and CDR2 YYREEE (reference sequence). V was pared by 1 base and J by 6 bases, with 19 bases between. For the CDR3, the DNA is TGTGCCAGCAGCTTGTTCGAGACAGGAAGGCCAGCTGAAGCTTTCTTT. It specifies CASSLFETGRPAEAFF.

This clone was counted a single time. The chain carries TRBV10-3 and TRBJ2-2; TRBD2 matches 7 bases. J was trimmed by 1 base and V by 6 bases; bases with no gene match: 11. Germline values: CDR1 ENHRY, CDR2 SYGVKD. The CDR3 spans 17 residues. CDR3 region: CAISSGGSGENTGELFF. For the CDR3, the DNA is TGTGCCATCAGCTCAGGAGGGAGCGGGGAGAACACCGGGGAGCTGTTTTTT.

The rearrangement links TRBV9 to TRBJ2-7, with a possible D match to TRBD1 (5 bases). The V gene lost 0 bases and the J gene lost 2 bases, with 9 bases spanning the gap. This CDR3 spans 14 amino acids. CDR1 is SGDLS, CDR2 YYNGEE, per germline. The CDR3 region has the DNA TGTGCCAGCAGCGTAGGACAGAGCCCCTACGAGCAGTACTTC. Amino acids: CASSVGQSPYEQYF.

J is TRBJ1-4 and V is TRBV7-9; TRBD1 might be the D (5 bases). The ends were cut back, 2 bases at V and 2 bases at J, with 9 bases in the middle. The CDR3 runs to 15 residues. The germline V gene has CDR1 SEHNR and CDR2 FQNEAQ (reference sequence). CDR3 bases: TGTGCCAGCAGCTTACTCAGGGCTACTAATGAAAAACTGTTTTTT. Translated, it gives CASSLLRATNEKLFF.

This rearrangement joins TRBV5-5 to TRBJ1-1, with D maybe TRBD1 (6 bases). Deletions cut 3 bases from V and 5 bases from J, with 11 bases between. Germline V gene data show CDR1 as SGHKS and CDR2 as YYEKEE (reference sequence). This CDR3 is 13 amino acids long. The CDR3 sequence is CASSWDTGTEAFF. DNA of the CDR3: TGTGCCAGCAGCTGGGACACCGGGACTGAAGCTTTCTTT.

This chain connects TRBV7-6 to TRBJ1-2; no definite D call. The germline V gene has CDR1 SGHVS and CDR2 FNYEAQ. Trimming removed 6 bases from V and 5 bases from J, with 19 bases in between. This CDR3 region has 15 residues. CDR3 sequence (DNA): TGTGCCAGCAGTCCGGAGGCAGGTCCTATTTATGGCTACACCTTC. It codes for CASSPEAGPIYGYTF.

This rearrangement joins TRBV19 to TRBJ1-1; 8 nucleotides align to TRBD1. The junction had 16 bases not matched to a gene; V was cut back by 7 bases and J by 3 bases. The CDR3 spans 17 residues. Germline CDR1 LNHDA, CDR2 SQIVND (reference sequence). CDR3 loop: CASTPRQGNIGHTEAFF. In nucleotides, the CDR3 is TGTGCCAGTACCCCCCGACAGGGGAACATCGGTCACACTGAAGCTTTCTTT.

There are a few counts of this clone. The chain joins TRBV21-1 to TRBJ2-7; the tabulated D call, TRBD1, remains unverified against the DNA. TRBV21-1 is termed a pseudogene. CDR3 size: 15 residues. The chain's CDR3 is CASSPPGQGASEQYF. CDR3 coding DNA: TGTGCCAGCAGCCCCCCCGGACAGGGGGCGAGCGAGCAGTACTTC.

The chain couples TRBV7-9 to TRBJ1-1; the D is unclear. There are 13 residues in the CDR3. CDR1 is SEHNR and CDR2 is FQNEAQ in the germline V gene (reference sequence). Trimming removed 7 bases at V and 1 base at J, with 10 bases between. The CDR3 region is CASTPGQNTEAFF. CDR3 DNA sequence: TGTGCCAGCACACCTGGGCAGAACACTGAAGCTTTCTTT.

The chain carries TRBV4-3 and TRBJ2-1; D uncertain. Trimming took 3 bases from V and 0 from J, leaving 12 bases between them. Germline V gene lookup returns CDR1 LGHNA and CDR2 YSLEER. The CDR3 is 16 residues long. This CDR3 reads CASSHYYQNSYNEQFF. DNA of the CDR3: TGCGCCAGCAGCCATTACTATCAAAACTCCTACAATGAGCAGTTCTTC.